This TCR beta chain comes out of a study of T cells in Graves' hyperthyroidism and ophthalmopathy. About the research overall: Peripheral blood was obtained at initial diagnosis, preceding any treatment.

This clonotype was observed at least ten times. Diagnosis of hyperthyroidism was new in patients aged 18 to 65, and its duration was under 2 months. The authors obtained PBMCs from 7.5 to 10 ml of fresh peripheral blood. The germline V gene has CDR1 SQVTM and CDR2 ANQGSEA. The V gene lost 7 bases and the J gene lost 4 bases, with 16 bases spanning the gap. The CDR3 contains 13 residues. Using RNA transcripts as the source, TCR beta CDR3 regions were amplified. A set of HTBI primers served as the primers for a first-round RT-PCR of the TCR CDR3. TCRdb recomputed calls from the multiplex PCR reads with MiXCR, one row per CDR3 protein. The table has about 210,000 distinct CDR3 sequences, around 16% seen once.

The chain employs TRBV29-1 and TRBJ1-1; D is perhaps TRBD1 (6 bases). The receptor was derived from a man between 35 and 55 years old with Graves' hyperthyroidism. The sample taken for sequencing was blood. For the CDR3, the DNA is TGCAGCGGAGGACAGACCCTGGGCACTGAAGCTTTCTTT. Protein: CSGGQTLGTEAFF.